This T cell receptor beta chain was retrieved from a study of read filtering for tumor transcriptome and immune sequencing. Across the whole study: IR-seq gave about 3.5 to 11 million TCR reads per sample; RNA-seq gave about 80 to 1,400.

From 300 to 450 ng of RNA, a library with molecular barcoded alpha/delta and beta/gamma adaptors was made. Each CDR3 protein is one row after TCRdb ran MiXCR on the reads. Counted here are more than 55,000 distinct CDR3 sequences, 15% to 20% occurring once; the ten biggest clones make up under 13%. This CDR3 comprises 13 residues. The germline V gene encodes CDR1 DFQATT and CDR2 SNEGSKA (reference sequence). V shed 4 bases and J shed 4 bases, with 14 bases lying between them. This clonotype has at least ten counts. Sequencing was done on a sample of a population of CD138-negative cells sorted from bone marrow. The chain is built from TRBV20-1 and TRBJ2-7; TRBD2 is a possible D gene (6 bases). This receptor was taken from a donor aged 40 or older with multiple myeloma. CDR3 nucleotides: TGCAGTGCTAACGGCGGGGTCCTATACGAGCAGTACTTC. Translation: CSANGGVLYEQYF.